This TCR beta chain was sequenced during a study of T cells after yellow fever vaccination. Conversion of TCR transcripts into cDNA relied on 5'RACE template switching, which added a universal primer site and UMIs. TCRdb used MiXCR to reprocess the 5' RACE reads, holding one entry per CDR3 protein. The sample shows about 630,000 distinct CDR3 sequences, approximately 13% of them seen only once. This CDR3 has 11 amino acids. Germline CDR1 and CDR2: DFQATT and SNEGSKA (reference sequence). The V segment lost 5 bases and the J segment 10 bases; nucleotides outside the gene matches: 4. Worth noting for this clonotype: The antigen is not known.

General study results and limits: Weaker, the secondary response had a peak occurring faster, on day 5 versus 15. CD4 and CD8 compartments shared a small share of clonotypes, likely from convergent recombination.

The sequence was obtained from a man aged 25 to 40 who received the YFV17D yellow fever vaccine. The specimen was PBMCs, collected on the day of the yellow fever booster vaccination. This chain connects TRBV20-1 to TRBJ2-1, with 8 nucleotides matching TRBD2. This CDR3 is CSAPRLAEQFF. CDR3 bases: TGCAGTGCTCCCCGACTAGCGGAGCAGTTCTTC.